This passage covers 4 T cell receptor beta chains from one sample sequenced in a study of blood T cell repertoires in COVID-19. Data came from immunoSEQ multiplex PCR; TCRdb stores just in-frame clones and leaves some out. The data hold fewer than 110,000 clones, with roughly 82% observed a single time. The source material was peripheral blood. These receptors were obtained from a human donor in a cohort sampled during active COVID-19.

The DNA of the CDR3 is TGTGCCAGCACCACCAGGAGCCAGGGGGCAGGAGAGACCCAGTACTTC. It codes for CASTTRSQGAGETQYF. The rearrangement joins TRBV21-1 to TRBJ2-5; the DNA was not used to check the table's D call, TRBD1. TRBV21-1 is an annotated pseudogene. The CDR3 is made up of 16 amino acids.

The V call is TRBV27, the J call TRBJ2-1; TRBD2 agrees at 9 bases. The CDR3 sequence is 17 residues long. With 7 bases clipped from V and 16 bases from J, the junction kept 26 bases outside the gene matches. Germline CDR1 reads MNHEY; CDR2 reads SMNVEV (reference sequence). CDR3 nucleotides: TGTGCCAGCACCCCTACGGGACTAGCAACACACACAAGGCTTCTTTTCTTC. Translating gives CASTPTGLATHTRLLFF.

The gene calls are TRBV2 and TRBJ1-6; D remains ambiguous. The germline V gene has CDR1 SNHLY and CDR2 FYNNEI. V shed 6 bases and J shed 0 bases, with 9 bases lying between them. This CDR3 contains 15 residues. CDR3 sequence: CASRRASSYNSPLHF. The CDR3 nucleotides are TGTGCCAGCAGGAGGGCTAGCTCCTATAATTCACCCCTCCACTTT.

This chain uses TRBV3-1 (or the pseudogene TRBV3-2) with TRBJ2-1; D perhaps matches TRBD2 (7 bases). The CDR3 loop spans 15 amino acids. V shed 1 base and J shed 7 bases, with 14 bases lying between them. Germline V gene data show CDR1 as LGHDT and CDR2 as YNNKEL (reference sequence). The CDR3 nucleotides read TGTGCCAGCAGCCAAGTTGGCGGGGGCGGAAATGAGCAGTTCTTC. Amino acid sequence: CASSQVGGGGNEQFF.